These 27 T cell receptor beta chains came from one sample sequenced in a study of Ad26.COV2.S vaccination and SARS-CoV-2 variants. Generated by immunoSEQ multiplex PCR, the TCRdb table keeps only in-frame clones and is missing some. The table has over 400,000 clones, about nine tenths seen once. Treatment meaning: around 19 received Ad26.COV2.S at low or high dose, single or two shots; 5 received placebo; per-sample allocation not given. The samples date from day 63 after the first vaccine or placebo injection. This sample comprised peripheral blood, obtained in a trial of Ad26.COV2.S vaccine versus placebo. The receptors were gathered from a person aged 18 to 65 who received the Ad26.COV2.S COVID-19 vaccine or a placebo.

The gene calls are TRBV6-1 and TRBJ2-1; 8 bases align to TRBD2. The CDR3 is 16 amino acids. Germline trimming cut 4 bases from V and 0 bases from J; bases unmatched to any gene: 5. Germline V gene sequence: CDR1 MNHNS, CDR2 SASEGT. The CDR3 reads CASSASGGSSYNEQFF. The CDR3 DNA reads as TGTGCCAGCAGTGCAAGCGGGGGAAGCTCCTACAATGAGCAGTTCTTC.

This clone occurred once. V usage is TRBV7-9 and J usage is TRBJ2-7; D gene uncertain. V was cut by 0 bases and J by 0 bases, with 12 bases left in between. Germline CDR1 SEHNR, CDR2 FQNEAQ (reference sequence). The CDR3 is 16 amino acids. CDR3 residues: CASSLALGPSSYEQYF. The CDR3 bases are TGTGCCAGCAGCTTAGCGCTCGGCCCAAGCTCCTACGAGCAGTACTTC. The whole variable domain, remainder taken from reference TRBV7-9 and TRBJ2-7, is DTGVSQNPRHKITKRGQNVTFRCDPISEHNRLYWYRQTLGQGPEFLTYFQNEAQLEKSRLLSDRFSAERPKGSFSTLEIQRTEQGDSAMYLCASSLALGPSSYEQYFGPGTRLTVT.

The chain is built from TRBV6-1 and TRBJ1-2; D is unresolved. CDR1 and CDR2 from the germline V gene are MNHNS and SASEGT. V lost 2 bases, J lost 0 bases, and 4 bases lay in between. This CDR3 region has 13 residues. This CDR3 reads CASSELTNYGYTF. The CDR3 DNA reads TGTGCCAGCAGTGAATTAACTAACTATGGCTACACCTTC.

The V and J genes are TRBV6-2 or TRBV6-3 and TRBJ2-1, with 12 bases matching TRBD2. Germline trimming cut 2 bases from V and 9 bases from J; bases unmatched to any gene: 8. CDR3 length: 16 amino acids. Germline CDR1 is MNHEY and CDR2 is SVGEGT. CDR3 protein: CASSYLGTSGFIEQFF. CDR3 sequence (DNA): TGTGCCAGCAGTTACCTCGGGACTAGCGGGTTCATTGAGCAGTTCTTC.

This chain connects TRBV4-3 to TRBJ2-2; a possible D gene is TRBD1 (5 bases). The V end lost 0 bases, the J end lost 6 bases, and 14 bases lay between the germline ends. The CDR3 runs to 16 residues. Germline CDR1 reads LGHNA; CDR2 reads YSLEER. The CDR3 bases are TGCGCCAGCAGCCAAGAAAGGGGTTTAGGGTCCGGGGAGCTGTTTTTT. Its protein is CASSQERGLGSGELFF.

J is TRBJ2-2 and V is TRBV19, with D tentatively TRBD1 or TRBD2 (6 bases each). Germline CDR1 LNHDA, CDR2 SQIVND (reference sequence). The CDR3 length is 15 residues. V lost 6 bases and J lost 7, with 18 bases in between. CDR3 loop: CASRRAGGVGGELFF. In DNA form, the CDR3 reads TGTGCCAGTAGAAGGGCCGGGGGCGTTGGCGGGGAGCTGTTTTTT.

The chain combines TRBV27 with TRBJ2-5; 9 bases match TRBD1. V shed 5 bases and J 4 bases; nucleotides not matched to a gene: 8. The germline V gene has CDR1 MNHEY and CDR2 SMNVEV (reference sequence). This CDR3 spans 15 amino acids. As DNA, the CDR3 is TGTGCCAGCAGTACCCGGGGGACAGGGCGAGAGACCCAGTACTTC. Translating it yields CASSTRGTGRETQYF.

The V call is TRBV7-6, the J call TRBJ2-7, with a tentative D call TRBD2 (5 bases). CDR3 length equals 14 residues. Deletions cut 3 bases from V and 2 bases from J, with 11 bases between. Germline CDR1 reads SGHVS; CDR2 reads FNYEAQ. The CDR3 region has the DNA TGTGCCAGCAGCTTCCGGGAATCAACCTACGAGCAGTACTTC. Amino acid sequence: CASSFRESTYEQYF.

The CDR3 DNA follows: TGCAGTGCTAGAGAGGATACGCAGTATTTT. Translated: CSAREDTQYF. The chain couples TRBV20-1 to TRBJ2-3; no definite D call. The V and J ends lost 0 bases and 6 bases respectively, with 1 base between them. Germline CDR1 and CDR2: DFQATT and SNEGSKA (reference sequence). The CDR3 sequence is 10 residues long.

This rearrangement joins TRBV11-3 to TRBJ2-3; 15 bases map to TRBD2. The CDR3 is 16 amino acids. The V gene end was trimmed by 5 bases and the J gene end by 5 bases; junction bases not matched to a gene: 5. In germline, CDR1 is SGHNT, CDR2 YENEEA. CDR3 loop: CASSTGLAGGVDTQYF. The DNA for the CDR3 is TGTGCCAGCAGCACGGGACTAGCGGGGGGCGTAGATACGCAGTATTTT.

The J gene is TRBJ2-3, the V gene TRBV27; D remains unclear. Deletions cut 6 bases from V and 0 bases from J, with 4 bases between. CDR3 size: 12 residues. CDR1 is MNHEY and CDR2 is SMNVEV in the germline V gene (reference sequence). CDR3 in amino acids: CASRSSTDTQYF. CDR3 DNA: TGTGCCAGCAGGTCTAGCACAGATACGCAGTATTTT.

The V gene is TRBV4-1, the J gene TRBJ2-3; the D gene is possibly TRBD2 (6 bases). This CDR3 has 15 amino acids. Germline V gene data show CDR1 as MGHRA and CDR2 as YSYEKL. Trimming left V 4 bases short and J 2 bases short, with 13 bases between. CDR3 protein: CASSPRDVNTDTQYF. As DNA, the CDR3 is TGCGCCAGCAGCCCGCGGGACGTAAACACAGATACGCAGTATTTT.

This chain connects TRBV5-5 to TRBJ1-4, with 10 nucleotides matching TRBD1. The CDR3 totals 16 residues. The germline V gene encodes CDR1 SGHKS and CDR2 YYEKEE (reference sequence). With V trimmed by 4 bases and J by 6 bases, 9 bases remained unmatched. This CDR3 reads CASSRGQGKSYEKLFF. Written as DNA, the CDR3 is TGTGCCAGCAGCAGGGGACAGGGGAAAAGTTATGAAAAACTGTTTTTT.

This clone was seen a single time. CDR3 DNA: TGCGCCAGCAGCCAACCAAGCTACAATGAGCAGTTCTTC. This encodes CASSQPSYNEQFF. V gene TRBV4-1 combines with J gene TRBJ2-1; D gene uncertain. This CDR3 has 13 amino acids. The V end was cut by 2 bases, the J end by 3 bases, with 5 bases between. Germline V gene lookup returns CDR1 MGHRA and CDR2 YSYEKL.

The chain employs TRBV10-2 and TRBJ2-5; D is uncertain. Trimming pared 6 bases from V and 2 bases from J, leaving 7 bases between. The V gene's germline CDR1 is WSHSY and CDR2 SAAADI. The CDR3 contains 12 residues. CDR3 protein: CASSAVQETQYF. The CDR3 DNA is TGCGCCAGCAGCGCAGTACAAGAGACCCAGTACTTC.

This clone has only one observation. V usage is TRBV19 and J usage is TRBJ2-7, with TRBD2 matching 11 bases. V was clipped by 5 bases and J by 0 bases; unmatched bases: 9. Germline V gene sequence: CDR1 LNHDA, CDR2 SQIVND (reference sequence). This CDR3 is built from 17 residues. DNA for the CDR3: TGTGCCAGTAGTCCGGGACTAGCGGCTTTACTCTCCTACGAGCAGTACTTC. This sequence encodes CASSPGLAALLSYEQYF.

This clone was counted a single time. The chain combines TRBV5-5 with TRBJ1-5; 7 bases map to TRBD1. Germline values: CDR1 SGHKS, CDR2 YYEKEE (reference sequence). V lost 3 bases, J lost 7 bases, and 7 bases stayed unmatched. The CDR3 spans 14 residues. CDR3 nucleotide sequence: TGTGCCAGCAGCTCAGGACAGGCTGACCAGCCCCAGCATTTT. Protein: CASSSGQADQPQHF.

This rearrangement joins TRBV6-2 or TRBV6-3 to TRBJ2-1; D gene uncertain. The CDR3 loop spans 17 amino acids. Germline loops: CDR1 MNHEY, CDR2 SVGEGT. With 0 bases removed from V and 4 bases from J, the gap between germline ends came to 16 bases. CDR3 in DNA: TGTGCCAGCAGTTACTCGAGCCAAGGTGGGCCATACAATGAGCAGTTCTTC. Translated: CASSYSSQGGPYNEQFF.

This chain joins TRBV21-1 and TRBJ1-5. TRBV21-1 is recorded as a pseudogene. CDR3 length equals 13 residues. Here the CDR3 DNA reads TGCGTGTATAAGGTGGATAAAAATCAGCCCCAGCATTTT. It translates to CVYKVDKNQPQHF.

The J gene is TRBJ2-1, the V gene TRBV7-9, with D possibly matching TRBD2 (6 bases). The germline V gene encodes CDR1 SEHNR and CDR2 FQNEAQ (reference sequence). V was shortened by 3 bases and J by 4 bases, with 16 bases between the two germline ends. This CDR3 contains 16 residues. Here the CDR3 DNA reads TGTGCCAGCAGCTTTCGCGGGGCCGTATCATACAATGAGCAGTTCTTC. It specifies CASSFRGAVSYNEQFF.

The chain recombines TRBV5-6 with TRBJ1-5, with 7 bases fitting TRBD1. The CDR3 totals 15 residues. From germline, CDR1 is SGHDT and CDR2 YYEEEE. The junction had 4 bases not matched to a gene; V was cut back by 3 bases and J by 1 base. The CDR3 is CASSYGTVSNQPQHF. The CDR3 region has the DNA TGTGCCAGCAGCTACGGGACAGTAAGCAATCAGCCCCAGCATTTT.

This clone was observed once. This sequence joins TRBV9 and TRBJ2-7, with D maybe TRBD1 (6 bases). The CDR3 is made up of 15 amino acids. Trimming took off 0 bases at V and 3 bases at J, with 13 bases between the two ends. Looked up from germline, CDR1 is SGDLS and CDR2 is YYNGEE. The chain's CDR3 is CASSVGPGAYYEQYF. The CDR3 DNA is TGTGCCAGCAGCGTAGGGCCAGGGGCTTACTACGAGCAGTACTTC.

V usage is TRBV9 and J usage is TRBJ1-6; D perhaps matches TRBD1 (6 bases). The ends were cut back, 3 bases at V and 8 bases at J, with 12 bases in the middle. This CDR3 comprises 14 residues. CDR1 is SGDLS and CDR2 is YYNGEE in the germline V gene. The DNA of the CDR3 is TGTGCCAGCAGCGAAGGGGGGATTTATTCACCCCTCCACTTT. It yields the protein CASSEGGIYSPLHF.

V usage is TRBV27 and J usage is TRBJ1-4; 7 positions match TRBD1. This CDR3 comprises 17 residues. CDR1 is MNHEY, CDR2 SMNVEV, per germline (reference sequence). The V segment lost 1 base and the J segment 0 bases; nucleotides outside the gene matches: 5. The CDR3 region is CASSLWGQIATNEKLFF. For the CDR3, the DNA is TGTGCCAGCAGTTTATGGGGACAGATTGCAACTAATGAAAAACTGTTTTTT.

The chain joins TRBV30 to TRBJ2-5; 9 bases fit TRBD2. V shed 7 bases and J 4 bases; nucleotides not matched to a gene: 7. The V gene's germline CDR1 is GTSNPN and CDR2 SVGIG (reference sequence). The CDR3 has 13 amino acids. CDR3 sequence: CAFPSSGGETQYF. In DNA, the CDR3 is TGTGCCTTTCCCAGTAGCGGGGGAGAGACCCAGTACTTC.

The V call is TRBV7-9, the J call TRBJ1-5; D unclear. Germline-derived CDR1 and CDR2 are SEHNR and FQNEAQ (reference sequence). V lost 8 bases, J lost 0 bases, and 11 bases lay in between. This CDR3 comprises 14 residues. CDR3 residues: CASQRSDSNQPQHF. In nucleotides, the CDR3 is TGTGCCAGCCAGCGGAGTGATAGCAATCAGCCCCAGCATTTT. The variable domain in full, completed from reference TRBV7-9 and TRBJ1-5, reads DTGVSQNPRHKITKRGQNVTFRCDPISEHNRLYWYRQTLGQGPEFLTYFQNEAQLEKSRLLSDRFSAERPKGSFSTLEIQRTEQGDSAMYLCASQRSDSNQPQHFGDGTRLSIL.

This chain joins TRBV19 and TRBJ1-1; D unresolved. The germline V gene encodes CDR1 LNHDA and CDR2 SQIVND (reference sequence). Trimming removed 1 base at V and 0 bases at J, with 6 bases between. The CDR3 totals 14 residues. CDR3 protein: CASSIVRLNTEAFF. CDR3 bases: TGTGCCAGTAGTATAGTCCGATTGAACACTGAAGCTTTCTTT.